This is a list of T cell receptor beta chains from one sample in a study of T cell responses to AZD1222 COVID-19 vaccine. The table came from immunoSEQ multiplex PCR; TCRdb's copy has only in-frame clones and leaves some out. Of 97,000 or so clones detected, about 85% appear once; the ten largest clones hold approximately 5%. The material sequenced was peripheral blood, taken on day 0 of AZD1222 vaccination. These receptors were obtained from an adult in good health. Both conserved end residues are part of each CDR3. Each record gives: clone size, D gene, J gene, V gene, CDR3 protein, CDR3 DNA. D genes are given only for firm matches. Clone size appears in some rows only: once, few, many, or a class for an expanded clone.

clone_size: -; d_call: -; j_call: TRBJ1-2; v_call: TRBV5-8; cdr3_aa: CASSFNVNYGYTF; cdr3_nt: TGTGCCAGCAGCTTCAACGTGAACTATGGCTACACCTTC
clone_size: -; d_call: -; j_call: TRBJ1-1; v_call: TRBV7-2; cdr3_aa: CASSLSGYTEAFF; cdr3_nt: TGTGCCAGCAGCTTATCAGGGTACACTGAAGCTTTCTTT
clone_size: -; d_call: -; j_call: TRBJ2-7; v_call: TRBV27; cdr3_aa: CASSLTAYYEQYF; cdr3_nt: TGTGCCAGCAGTTTGACAGCCTACTACGAGCAGTACTTC
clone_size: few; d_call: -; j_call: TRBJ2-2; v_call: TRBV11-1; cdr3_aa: CASSFRGRTGELFF; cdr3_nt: TGTGCCAGCAGCTTCAGAGGGCGAACCGGGGAGCTGTTTTTT
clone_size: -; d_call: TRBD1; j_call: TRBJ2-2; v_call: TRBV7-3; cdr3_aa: CASSPSAGQGARAGELFF; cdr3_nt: TGTGCCAGCAGCCCCTCGGCGGGACAGGGGGCGCGTGCCGGGGAGCTGTTTTTT
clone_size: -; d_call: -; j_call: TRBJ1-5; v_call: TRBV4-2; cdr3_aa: CASSHGQSGQPQHF; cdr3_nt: TGTGCCAGCAGCCACGGACAGTCAGGACAGCCCCAGCATTTT
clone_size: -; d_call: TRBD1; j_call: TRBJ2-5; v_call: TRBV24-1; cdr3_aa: CATSGGTGFFETQYF; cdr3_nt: TGTGCCACCAGTGGGGGGACAGGGTTTTTTGAGACCCAGTACTTC
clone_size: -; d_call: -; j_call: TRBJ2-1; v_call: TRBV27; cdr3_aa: CASSLINHNEQFF; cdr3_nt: TGTGCCAGCAGTCTTATAAACCACAATGAGCAGTTCTTC
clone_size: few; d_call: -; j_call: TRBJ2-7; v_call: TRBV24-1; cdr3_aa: CATSPGAYEQYF; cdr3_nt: TGTGCCACCTCGCCTGGGGCCTACGAGCAGTACTTC
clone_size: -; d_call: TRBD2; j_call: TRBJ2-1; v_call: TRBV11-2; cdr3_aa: CASSTVAGSYNEQFF; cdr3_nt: TGTGCCAGCAGCACAGTAGCGGGATCCTACAATGAGCAGTTCTTC